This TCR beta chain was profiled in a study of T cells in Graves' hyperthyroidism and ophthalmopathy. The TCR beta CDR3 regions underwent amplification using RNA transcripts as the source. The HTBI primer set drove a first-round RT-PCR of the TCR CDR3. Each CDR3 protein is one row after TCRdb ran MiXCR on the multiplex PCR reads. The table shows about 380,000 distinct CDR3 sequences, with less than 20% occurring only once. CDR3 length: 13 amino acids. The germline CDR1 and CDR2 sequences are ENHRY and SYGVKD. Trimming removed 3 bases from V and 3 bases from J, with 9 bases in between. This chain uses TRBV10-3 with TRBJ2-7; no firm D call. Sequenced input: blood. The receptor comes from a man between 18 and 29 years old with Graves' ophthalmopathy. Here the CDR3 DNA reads TGTGCCATCAGTGATTCCATATTCTACGAGCAGTACTTC. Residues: CAISDSIFYEQYF.